This TCR beta chain was observed in a study of blood T cell repertoires in COVID-19 (dated by TCRdb to the early 2020s). About the study as a whole: Collaborator samples came from the United States, Italy and Spain and covered acute and convalescent phases of COVID-19. Where available, HLA class I and class II types were taken from metadata supplied by the sample provider and were not determined by assay-based typing. The sample metadata nearly always contained a de-identified subject ID, COVID-19 status, age in years and sex. Samples were obtained from the ongoing ImmuneRACE study (first 160 participants) and from 1,000 to 1,500 subjects provided by 6 global collaborators. Deeply sampled blood TCRbeta repertoires from subjects exposed to, actively infected with, or recovered from COVID-19 were included in the dataset. The repertoires were released in a freely available public database intended as a resource for research on the immune response to SARS-CoV-2. The prospective study material was composed of cDNA or gDNA derived from T cells, B-cell-depleted T cells, or PBMCs. General conclusions and limits of the study: The amount of clinical and demographic metadata varied by source and participant and was provided uncurated.

Each collaborating institution followed its own protocols to collect whole blood in K2EDTA tubes. For TCRbeta analysis, collaborators shipped samples in one of three forms: frozen whole blood, isolated PBMCs, or DNA extracted from either of those sample types. On this clone itself: Its specific antigen is unknown. Base qualities were left out, and no much larger clone turns up one base away.

TCRbeta CDR3 regions were amplified from genomic DNA using the immunoSEQ Assay, a bias-controlled multiplex PCR. Concerning the study's data processing: The number of nucleated cells in each sample was estimated from the amplification of reference gene primers within the assay. Sequence reads were collapsed and filtered to measure the absolute abundance of every unique TCRbeta CDR3 rearrangement. For each sample, productive Simpson clonality was calculated as the square root of Simpson's diversity index across productive rearrangements. In its TCRdb copy, this immuneACCESS table keeps in-frame sequences only and misses some clones. Where compared with another copy, unresolved V genes explain less than half of these, and the others have no known cause. V and J calls and clone size are as listed in that table; D and trimming were resolved from the DNA. The sample table holds about 220,000 clones, of which around 84% were seen once. The top ten constitute roughly 12% of the sample.

CDR1 and CDR2, per the germline V gene, are SGDLS and YYNGEE. The CDR3 contains 16 residues, cysteine and phenylalanine counted. The sequence is cut down to CDR3 DNA, 48 bases in frame from base 1. V is shortened by 2 bases, J by 0 bases, and the region joining them spans 12 bases. This chain joins TRBV9 to TRBJ2-4; the D region possibly corresponds to TRBD1 (5 bases align). Material for sequencing was peripheral blood. The TCR was taken from a human donor in a cohort sampled during active COVID-19. The CDR3 region reads CASSVYEQAAKNIQYF. DNA sequence: TGTGCCAGCAGCGTTTATGAACAGGCAGCCAAAAACATTCAGTACTTC.